The 13 T cell receptor beta chains in this list originate from one sample, sequenced in a study of blood T cell repertoires in COVID-19. This table comes from immunoSEQ multiplex PCR, and its TCRdb copy is limited to in-frame clones, with some not included. Of about 170,000 clones in the sample, around nine tenths were seen once. Sequenced material: PBMCs or T cells enriched from blood (not recorded which). The source of these receptors is a woman in her late teens or twenties who had recovered from COVID-19.

This clone showed up just once. Other DNA sequences in this sample translate to the same CDR3. This rearrangement joins TRBV7-3 to TRBJ2-3, with unresolved D. Germline CDR1 is SGHTA and CDR2 is FQGTGA. The CDR3 is made up of 14 amino acids. The V gene lost 5 bases and the J gene lost 0 bases, with 9 bases spanning the gap. This chain's CDR3 is CASSPSGSTDTQYF. The DNA of the CDR3 is TGTGCCAGCAGCCCCTCCGGGAGCACAGATACGCAGTATTTT.

The V and J genes are TRBV19 and TRBJ2-2, with unresolved D. V lost 6 bases to trimming and J lost 2 bases, with 7 bases between them. The CDR3 has 13 residues. Germline-derived CDR1 and CDR2 are LNHDA and SQIVND (reference sequence). Here the CDR3 reads CASRTLNTGELFF. CDR3 nucleotide sequence: TGTGCCAGTAGGACTCTAAACACCGGGGAGCTGTTTTTT.

This chain joins TRBV3-1 (or the pseudogene TRBV3-2) and TRBJ2-7, with 7 bases fitting TRBD2. V lost 4 bases to trimming and J lost 4 bases; unmatched junction nucleotides: 7. The CDR3 consists of 14 residues. Per the germline V gene, CDR1 is LGHDT and CDR2 is YNNKEL (reference sequence). The CDR3 here is CASSRGGGPYEQYF. The CDR3, as DNA: TGTGCCAGCAGCCGGGGGGGAGGGCCTTACGAGCAGTACTTC.

This chain links TRBV7-2 with TRBJ2-5; D possibly corresponds to TRBD1 (6 bases). Per germline, CDR1 SGHTA and CDR2 FQGNSA. This CDR3 has 14 residues. The V and J ends lost 5 bases and 2 bases respectively, with 12 bases between them. Here the CDR3 reads CASSATGTQETQYF. The CDR3 coding sequence is TGTGCCAGCAGCGCCACTGGGACACAAGAGACCCAGTACTTC.

The chain is built from TRBV27 and TRBJ1-2, with 7 bases fitting TRBD1. Losses at the gene ends were 6 bases for V and 4 bases for J; bases not matched to a gene: 8. This CDR3 has 14 residues. Per the germline V gene, CDR1 is MNHEY and CDR2 is SMNVEV (reference sequence). CDR3 nucleotides: TGTGCCAGCAGCCTAAGACAGGGCCTCTATGGCTACACCTTC. Translated, it gives CASSLRQGLYGYTF.

The V and J genes are TRBV15 and TRBJ1-1; 8 nucleotides align to TRBD1. This CDR3 has 14 amino acids. CDR1 and CDR2 from the germline V gene are LNHNV and YYDKDF (reference sequence). The J segment lost 11 bases and the V segment lost 2 bases, leaving 10 bases of the junction unmatched. In nucleotides, the CDR3 is TGTGCCACCAGCAGATCTGGACAGGGCCGAGGGGCTTTCTTT. It encodes CATSRSGQGRGAFF. Combining the CDR3 with reference TRBV15 and TRBJ1-1 gives the whole variable domain DAMVIQNPRYQVTQFGKPVTLSCSQTLNHNVMYWYQQKSSQAPKLLFHYYDKDFNNEADTPDNFQSRRPNTSFCFLDIRSPGLGDTAMYLCATSRSGQGRGAFFGQGTRLTVV.

The CDR3 loop reads CASSPHRSNSYEQYF. Written as DNA, the CDR3 is TGTGCCAGCAGCCCACACAGGAGTAACTCCTACGAGCAGTACTTC. The rearrangement links TRBV7-8 to TRBJ2-7, with D possibly being TRBD1 (5 bases). V was clipped by 5 bases and J by 0 bases, with 14 bases between them. The CDR3 totals 15 residues. CDR1 SGHVS and CDR2 FQNEAQ come from the germline V gene.

CDR3 loop: CASNARPGLLPEQFF. CDR3 bases: TGCGCCAGCAATGCCCGTCCAGGACTCCTTCCTGAGCAGTTCTTC. The chain is built from TRBV5-1 and TRBJ2-1; perhaps TRBD2 as D (5 bases). Germline CDR1 reads SGHRS; CDR2 reads YFSETQ. Between the trimmed V and J ends, which lost 6 bases and 9 bases, there was a span of 22 bases. There are 15 residues in the CDR3.

This chain connects TRBV4-3 to TRBJ2-1; 8 positions agree with TRBD1. In germline, CDR1 is LGHNA, CDR2 YSLEER. Trimming at V came to 0 bases and at J to 4 bases, leaving 8 bases not matched to a gene. This CDR3 contains 17 residues. DNA for the CDR3: TGCGCCAGCAGCCAAGAATCAGGACAGGGCCTTTACAATGAGCAGTTCTTC. Encoded protein: CASSQESGQGLYNEQFF.

The rearrangement uses TRBV29-1 and TRBJ2-1, with D maybe TRBD2 (5 bases). The germline V gene has CDR1 SQVTM and CDR2 ANQGSEA. The CDR3 runs 14 residues. V dropped 6 bases and J dropped 9 bases, with 21 bases sitting between them. The CDR3 sequence is CSVYTDPWGAEQFF. DNA of the CDR3: TGCAGCGTCTATACGGACCCATGGGGAGCTGAGCAGTTCTTC.

The chain has TRBV4-1 and TRBJ2-2, with D possibly TRBD1 on 5 matching bases. The CDR3 extends over 12 amino acids. Germline CDR1 MGHRA, CDR2 YSYEKL. The germline V and J ends were trimmed by 3 bases and 8 bases, with 7 bases remaining between them. CDR3 coding DNA: TGCGCCAGCAGCCATCGGACAGGGGAGCTGTTTTTT. This sequence encodes CASSHRTGELFF.

This chain uses TRBV28 with TRBJ2-1, with unresolved D. V lost 5 bases and J 4 bases, leaving 15 bases between the germline ends. The CDR3 sequence is 15 residues long. The germline V gene has CDR1 MDHEN and CDR2 SYDVKM. The CDR3 nucleotides read TGTGCCAGCAGTAAAGAAGCCCCGGTTTACAATGAGCAGTTCTTC. Residues: CASSKEAPVYNEQFF. Looking up the rest from reference TRBV28 and TRBJ2-1 gives the full variable domain: DVKVTQSSRYLVKRTGEKVFLECVQDMDHENMFWYRQDPGLGLRLIYFSYDVKMKEKGDIPEGYSVSREKKERFSLILESASTNQTSMYLCASSKEAPVYNEQFFGPGTRLTVL.

CDR3 in amino acids: CASRYLDGGSEAFF. The CDR3 nucleotides are TGTGCCAGCAGATACCTTGACGGGGGTTCTGAAGCTTTCTTT. This sequence joins TRBV6-5 and TRBJ1-1, with a tentative D call TRBD1 (5 bases). The V end lost 6 bases, the J end lost 6 bases, and 17 bases lay between the germline ends. This CDR3 is 14 amino acids long. CDR1 and CDR2 (germline): MNHEY, SVGAGI.